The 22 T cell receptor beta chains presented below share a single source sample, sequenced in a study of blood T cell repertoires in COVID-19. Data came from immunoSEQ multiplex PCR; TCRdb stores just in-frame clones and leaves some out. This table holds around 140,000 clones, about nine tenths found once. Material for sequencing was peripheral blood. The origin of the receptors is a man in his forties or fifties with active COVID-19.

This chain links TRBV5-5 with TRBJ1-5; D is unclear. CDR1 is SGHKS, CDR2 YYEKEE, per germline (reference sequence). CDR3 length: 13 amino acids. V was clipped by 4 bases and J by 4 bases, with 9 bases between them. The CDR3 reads CASSLAQNQPQHF. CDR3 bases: TGTGCCAGCAGCCTGGCCCAAAATCAGCCCCAGCATTTT. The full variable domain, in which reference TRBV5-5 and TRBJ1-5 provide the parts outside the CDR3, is DAGVTQSPTHLIKTRGQQVTLRCSPISGHKSVSWYQQVLGQGPQFIFQYYEKEERGRGNFPDRFSARQFPNYSSELNVNALLLGDSALYLCASSLAQNQPQHFGDGTRLSIL.

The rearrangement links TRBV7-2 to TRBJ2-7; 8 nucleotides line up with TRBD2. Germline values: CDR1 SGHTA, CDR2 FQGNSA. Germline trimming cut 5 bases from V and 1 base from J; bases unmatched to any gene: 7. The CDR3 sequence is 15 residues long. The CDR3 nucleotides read TGTGCCAGCAGCCTCGGGACTAGGGGGTCCTACGAGCAGTACTTC. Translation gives CASSLGTRGSYEQYF.

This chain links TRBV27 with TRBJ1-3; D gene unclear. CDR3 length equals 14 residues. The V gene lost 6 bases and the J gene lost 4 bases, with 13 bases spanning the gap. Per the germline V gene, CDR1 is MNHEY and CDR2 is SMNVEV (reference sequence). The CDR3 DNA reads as TGTGCCAGCAGCCCCGGGATCCAAGGAAACACCATATATTTT. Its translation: CASSPGIQGNTIYF.

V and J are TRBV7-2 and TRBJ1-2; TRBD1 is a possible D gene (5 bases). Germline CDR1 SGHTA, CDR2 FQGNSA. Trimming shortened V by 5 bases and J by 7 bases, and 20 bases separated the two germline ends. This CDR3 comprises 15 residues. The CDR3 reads CASSPQQGATGGYTF. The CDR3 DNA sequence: TGTGCCAGCAGCCCCCAACAAGGGGCGACCGGTGGCTACACCTTC.

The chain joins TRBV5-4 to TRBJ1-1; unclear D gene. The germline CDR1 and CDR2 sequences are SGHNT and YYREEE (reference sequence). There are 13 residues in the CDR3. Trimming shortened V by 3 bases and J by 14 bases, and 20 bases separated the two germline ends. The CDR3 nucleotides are TGTGCCAGCAGCTCGCAAAGGCGGCAAAATACCTTCTTT. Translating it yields CASSSQRRQNTFF.

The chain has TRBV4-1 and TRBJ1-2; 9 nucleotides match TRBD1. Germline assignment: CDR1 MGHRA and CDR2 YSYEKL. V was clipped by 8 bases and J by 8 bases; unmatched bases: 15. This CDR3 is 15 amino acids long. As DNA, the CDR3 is TGCGCCAGCCGCGTATTACACAGGGGGCGTTTGGGCTACACCTTC. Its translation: CASRVLHRGRLGYTF.

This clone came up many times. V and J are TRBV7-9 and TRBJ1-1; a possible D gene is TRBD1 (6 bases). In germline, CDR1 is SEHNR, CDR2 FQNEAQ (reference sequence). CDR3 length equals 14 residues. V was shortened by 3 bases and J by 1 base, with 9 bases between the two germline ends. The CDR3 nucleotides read TGTGCCAGCAGCTTGCCGGACAGGAACACTGAAGCTTTCTTT. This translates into CASSLPDRNTEAFF.

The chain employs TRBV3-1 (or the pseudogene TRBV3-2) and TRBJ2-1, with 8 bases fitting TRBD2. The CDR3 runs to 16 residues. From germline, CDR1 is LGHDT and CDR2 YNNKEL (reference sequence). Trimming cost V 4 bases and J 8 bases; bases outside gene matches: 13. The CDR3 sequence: CASSPNNGGADDEQFF. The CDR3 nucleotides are TGTGCCAGCAGCCCAAATAACGGGGGGGCCGATGATGAGCAGTTCTTC.

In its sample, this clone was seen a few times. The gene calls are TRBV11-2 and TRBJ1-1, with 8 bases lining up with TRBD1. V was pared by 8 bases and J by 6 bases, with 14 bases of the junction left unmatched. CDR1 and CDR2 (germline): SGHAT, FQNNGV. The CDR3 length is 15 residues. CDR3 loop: CASGPRTGLMPEAFF. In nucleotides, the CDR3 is TGTGCCAGCGGCCCGCGGACAGGGTTGATGCCTGAAGCTTTCTTT.

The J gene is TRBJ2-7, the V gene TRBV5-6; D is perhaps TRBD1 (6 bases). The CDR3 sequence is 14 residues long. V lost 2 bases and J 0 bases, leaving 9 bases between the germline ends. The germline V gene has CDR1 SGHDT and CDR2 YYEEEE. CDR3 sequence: CASSFRGSSYEQYF. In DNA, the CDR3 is TGTGCCAGCAGCTTTAGGGGGAGCTCCTACGAGCAGTACTTC. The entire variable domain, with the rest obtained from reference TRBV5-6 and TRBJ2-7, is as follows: DAGVTQSPTHLIKTRGQQVTLRCSPKSGHDTVSWYQQALGQGPQFIFQYYEEEERQRGNFPDRFSGHQFPNYSSELNVNALLLGDSALYLCASSFRGSSYEQYFGPGTRLTVT.

Here the CDR3 reads CASSTSGGTDTQYF. The DNA for the CDR3 is TGTGCCAGTAGTACGAGCGGGGGCACAGATACGCAGTATTTT. The chain carries TRBV19 and TRBJ2-3, with 7 bases aligning to TRBD2. Germline lookup yields CDR1 LNHDA and CDR2 SQIVND (reference sequence). There are 14 residues in the CDR3. Losses at the gene ends were 4 bases for V and 1 base for J; bases not matched to a gene: 2.

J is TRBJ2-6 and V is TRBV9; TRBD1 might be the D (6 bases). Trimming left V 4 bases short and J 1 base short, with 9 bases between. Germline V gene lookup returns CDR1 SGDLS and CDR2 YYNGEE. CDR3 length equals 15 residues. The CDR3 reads CASSITGSGANVLTF. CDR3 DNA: TGTGCCAGCAGCATCACAGGGTCTGGGGCCAACGTCCTGACTTTC.

In DNA form, the CDR3 reads TGTGCCTGGAGTAAAGGCAGGGTCTACGAGCAGTACTTC. It translates to CAWSKGRVYEQYF. The gene calls are TRBV30 and TRBJ2-7, with D perhaps matching TRBD1 (5 bases). CDR1 GTSNPN and CDR2 SVGIG come from the germline V gene (reference sequence). This CDR3 spans 13 amino acids. The V end lost 2 bases, the J end lost 3 bases, and 11 bases lay between the germline ends.

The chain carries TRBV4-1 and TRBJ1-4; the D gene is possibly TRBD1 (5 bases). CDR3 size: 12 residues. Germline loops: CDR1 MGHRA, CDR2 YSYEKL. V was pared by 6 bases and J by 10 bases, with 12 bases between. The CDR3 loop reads CASRPAGGKLFF. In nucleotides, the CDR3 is TGCGCCAGCAGACCGGCGGGGGGAAAACTGTTTTTT.

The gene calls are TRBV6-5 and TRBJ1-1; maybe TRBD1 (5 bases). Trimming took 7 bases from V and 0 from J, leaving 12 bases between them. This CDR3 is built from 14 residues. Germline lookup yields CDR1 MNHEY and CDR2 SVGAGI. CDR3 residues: CASTKDSMNTEAFF. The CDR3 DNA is TGTGCCAGCACCAAAGACAGCATGAACACTGAAGCTTTCTTT.

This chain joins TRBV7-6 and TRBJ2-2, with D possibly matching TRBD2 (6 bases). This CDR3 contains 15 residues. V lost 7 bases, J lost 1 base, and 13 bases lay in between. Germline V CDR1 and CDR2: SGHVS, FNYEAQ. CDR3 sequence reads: CASIVGGVNTGELFF. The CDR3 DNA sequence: TGTGCCAGCATTGTGGGGGGTGTGAACACCGGGGAGCTGTTTTTT.

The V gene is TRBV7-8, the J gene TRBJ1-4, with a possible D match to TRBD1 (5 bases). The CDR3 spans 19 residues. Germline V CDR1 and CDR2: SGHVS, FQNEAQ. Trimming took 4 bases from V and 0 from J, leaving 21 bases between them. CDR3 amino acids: CASSSRRIGGWATNEKLFF. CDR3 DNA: TGTGCCAGCAGCTCCAGGCGGATCGGGGGATGGGCAACTAATGAAAAACTGTTTTTT.

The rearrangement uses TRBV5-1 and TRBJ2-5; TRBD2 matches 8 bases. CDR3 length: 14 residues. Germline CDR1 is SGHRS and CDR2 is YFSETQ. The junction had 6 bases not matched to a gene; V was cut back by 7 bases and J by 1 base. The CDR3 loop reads CASGSGALQETQYF. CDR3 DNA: TGCGCCAGCGGTAGCGGGGCTCTCCAAGAGACCCAGTACTTC.

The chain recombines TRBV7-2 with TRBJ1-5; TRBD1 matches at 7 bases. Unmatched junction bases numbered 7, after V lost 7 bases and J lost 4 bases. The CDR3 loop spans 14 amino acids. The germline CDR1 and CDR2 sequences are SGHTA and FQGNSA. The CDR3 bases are TGTGCCAGCACCGACAGACAGGGAAATCAGCCCCAGCATTTT. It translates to CASTDRQGNQPQHF.

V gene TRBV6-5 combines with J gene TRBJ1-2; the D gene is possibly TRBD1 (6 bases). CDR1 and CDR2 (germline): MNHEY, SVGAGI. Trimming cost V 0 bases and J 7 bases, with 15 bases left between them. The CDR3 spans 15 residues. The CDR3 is CASSYSKRGAGGYTF. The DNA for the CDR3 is TGTGCCAGCAGTTACTCGAAGCGGGGGGCGGGTGGCTACACCTTC.

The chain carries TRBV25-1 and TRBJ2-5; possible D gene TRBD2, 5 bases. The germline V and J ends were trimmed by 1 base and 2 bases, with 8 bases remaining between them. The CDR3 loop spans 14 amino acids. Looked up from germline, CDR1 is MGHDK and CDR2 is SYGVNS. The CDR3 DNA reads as TGTGCCAGCAGTGAATCGCCGGGGCAAGAGACCCAGTACTTC. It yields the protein CASSESPGQETQYF.

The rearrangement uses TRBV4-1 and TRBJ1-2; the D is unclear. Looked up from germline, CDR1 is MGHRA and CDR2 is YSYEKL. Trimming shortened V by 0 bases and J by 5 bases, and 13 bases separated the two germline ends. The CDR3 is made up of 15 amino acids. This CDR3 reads CASSQDPVNFYGYTF. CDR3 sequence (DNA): TGCGCCAGCAGCCAAGACCCCGTCAACTTTTATGGCTACACCTTC.